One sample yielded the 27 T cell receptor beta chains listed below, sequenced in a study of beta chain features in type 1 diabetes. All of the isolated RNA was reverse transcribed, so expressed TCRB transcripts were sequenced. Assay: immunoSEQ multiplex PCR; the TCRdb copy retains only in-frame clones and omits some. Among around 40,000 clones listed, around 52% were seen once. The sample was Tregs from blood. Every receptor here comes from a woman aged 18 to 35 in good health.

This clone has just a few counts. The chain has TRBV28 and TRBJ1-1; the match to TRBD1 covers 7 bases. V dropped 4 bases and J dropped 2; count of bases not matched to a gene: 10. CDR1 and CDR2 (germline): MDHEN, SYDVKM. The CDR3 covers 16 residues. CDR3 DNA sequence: TGTGCCAGCAGTTCTCCCTCGGGACAGCTAAACACTGAAGCTTTCTTT. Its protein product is CASSSPSGQLNTEAFF.

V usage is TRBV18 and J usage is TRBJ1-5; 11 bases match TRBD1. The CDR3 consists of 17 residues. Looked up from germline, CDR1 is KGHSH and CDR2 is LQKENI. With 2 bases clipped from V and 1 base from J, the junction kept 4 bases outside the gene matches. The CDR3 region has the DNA TGTGCCAGCTCACCAAAGGGACAGGGGGTGAGCAATCAGCCCCAGCATTTT. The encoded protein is CASSPKGQGVSNQPQHF.

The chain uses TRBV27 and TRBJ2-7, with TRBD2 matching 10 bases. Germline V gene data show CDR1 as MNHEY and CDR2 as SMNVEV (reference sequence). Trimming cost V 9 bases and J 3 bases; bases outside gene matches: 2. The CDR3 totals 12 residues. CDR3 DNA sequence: TGTGCCAGTAGGACTAGCGGCTACGAGCAGTACTTC. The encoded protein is CASRTSGYEQYF.

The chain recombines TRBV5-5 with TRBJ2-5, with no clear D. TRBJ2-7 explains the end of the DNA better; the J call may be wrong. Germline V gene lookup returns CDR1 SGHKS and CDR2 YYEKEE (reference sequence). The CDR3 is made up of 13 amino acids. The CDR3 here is CASSLGVSYEQYF. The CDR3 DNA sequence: TGTGCCAGCAGCTTGGGCGTATCCTACGAGCAGTACTTC.

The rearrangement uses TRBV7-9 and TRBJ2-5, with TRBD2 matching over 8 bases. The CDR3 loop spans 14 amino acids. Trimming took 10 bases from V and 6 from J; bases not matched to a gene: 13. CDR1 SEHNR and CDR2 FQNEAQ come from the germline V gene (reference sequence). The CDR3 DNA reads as TGTGCCACTAAAAAGGGTAGCGGGATAAAGACCCAGTACTTC. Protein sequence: CATKKGSGIKTQYF.

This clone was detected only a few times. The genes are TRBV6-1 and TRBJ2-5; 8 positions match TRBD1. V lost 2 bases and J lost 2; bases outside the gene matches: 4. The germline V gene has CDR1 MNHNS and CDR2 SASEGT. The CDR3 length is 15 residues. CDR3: CASSEYTGGQETQYF. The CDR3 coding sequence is TGTGCCAGCAGTGAATATACAGGGGGTCAAGAGACCCAGTACTTC.

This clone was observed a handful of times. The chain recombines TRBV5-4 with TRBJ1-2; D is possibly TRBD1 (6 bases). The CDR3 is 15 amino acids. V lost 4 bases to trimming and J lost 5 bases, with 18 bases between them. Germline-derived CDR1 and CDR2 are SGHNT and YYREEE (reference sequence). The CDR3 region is CASSTPGTRRYGYTF. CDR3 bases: TGTGCCAGCAGCACCCCCGGGACAAGGAGGTATGGCTACACCTTC.

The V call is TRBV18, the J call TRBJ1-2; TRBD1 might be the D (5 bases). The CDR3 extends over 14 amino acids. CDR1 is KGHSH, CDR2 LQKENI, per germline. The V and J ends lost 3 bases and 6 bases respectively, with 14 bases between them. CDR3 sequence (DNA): TGTGCCAGCTCACCTCAGGGCCCTCGGGATGGCTACACCTTC. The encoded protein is CASSPQGPRDGYTF.

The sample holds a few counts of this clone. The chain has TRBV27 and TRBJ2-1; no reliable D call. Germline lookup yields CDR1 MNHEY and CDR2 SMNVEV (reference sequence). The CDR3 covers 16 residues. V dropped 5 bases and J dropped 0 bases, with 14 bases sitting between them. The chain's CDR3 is CASSPQRLSSYNEQFF. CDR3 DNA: TGTGCCAGCAGTCCTCAACGCTTGAGCTCCTACAATGAGCAGTTCTTC.

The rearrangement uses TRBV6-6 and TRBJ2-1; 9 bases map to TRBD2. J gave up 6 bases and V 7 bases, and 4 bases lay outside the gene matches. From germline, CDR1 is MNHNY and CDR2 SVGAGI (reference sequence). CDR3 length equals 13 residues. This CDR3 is CASTASGANEQFF. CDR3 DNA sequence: TGTGCCAGCACGGCTAGCGGGGCCAATGAGCAGTTCTTC.

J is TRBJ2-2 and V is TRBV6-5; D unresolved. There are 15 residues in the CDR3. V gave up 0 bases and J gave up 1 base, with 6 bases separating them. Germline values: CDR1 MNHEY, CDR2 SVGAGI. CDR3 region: CASSYSFWNTGELFF. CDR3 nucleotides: TGTGCCAGCAGTTACTCCTTTTGGAACACCGGGGAGCTGTTTTTT.

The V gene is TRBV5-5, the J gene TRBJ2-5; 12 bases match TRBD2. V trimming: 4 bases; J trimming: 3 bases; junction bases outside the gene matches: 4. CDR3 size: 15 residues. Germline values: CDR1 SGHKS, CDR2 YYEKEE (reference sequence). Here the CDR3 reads CASSLAGGRKETQYF. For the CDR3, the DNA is TGTGCCAGCAGCCTAGCGGGAGGGCGTAAAGAGACCCAGTACTTC.

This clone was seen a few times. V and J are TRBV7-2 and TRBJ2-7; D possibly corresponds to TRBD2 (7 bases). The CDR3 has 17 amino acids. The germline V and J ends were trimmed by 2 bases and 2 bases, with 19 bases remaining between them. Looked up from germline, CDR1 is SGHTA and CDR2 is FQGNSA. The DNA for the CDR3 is TGTGCCAGCAGCTTACTCGGGGGGCCTGGGGCTCCCTACGAGCAGTACTTC. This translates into CASSLLGGPGAPYEQYF.

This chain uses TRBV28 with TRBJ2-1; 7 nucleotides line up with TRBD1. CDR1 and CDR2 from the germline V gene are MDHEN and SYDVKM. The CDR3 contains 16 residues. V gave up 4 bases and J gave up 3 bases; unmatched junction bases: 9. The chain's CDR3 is CASSSPRDSLYNEQFF. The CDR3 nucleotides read TGTGCCAGCAGTTCTCCCCGGGACAGCCTCTACAATGAGCAGTTCTTC.

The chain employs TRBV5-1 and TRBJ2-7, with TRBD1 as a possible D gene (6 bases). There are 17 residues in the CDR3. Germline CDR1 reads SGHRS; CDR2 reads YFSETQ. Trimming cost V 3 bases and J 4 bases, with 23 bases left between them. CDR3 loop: CASSSVGGRGRPYEQYF. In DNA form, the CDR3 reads TGCGCCAGCAGCTCGGTTGGTGGCAGGGGAAGACCTTACGAGCAGTACTTC.

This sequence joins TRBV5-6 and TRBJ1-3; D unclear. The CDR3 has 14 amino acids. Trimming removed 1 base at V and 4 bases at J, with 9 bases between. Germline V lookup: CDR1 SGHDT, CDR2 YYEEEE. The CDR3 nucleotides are TGTGCCAGCAGCTTGAAGCGGGAAGGAAACACCATATATTTT. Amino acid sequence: CASSLKREGNTIYF.

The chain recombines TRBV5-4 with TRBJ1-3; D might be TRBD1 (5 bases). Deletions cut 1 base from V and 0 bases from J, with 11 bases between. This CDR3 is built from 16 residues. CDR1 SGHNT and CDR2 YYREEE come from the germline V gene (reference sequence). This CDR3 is CASSLFGASSGNTIYF. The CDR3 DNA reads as TGTGCCAGCAGCTTGTTTGGGGCCAGCTCTGGAAACACCATATATTTT.

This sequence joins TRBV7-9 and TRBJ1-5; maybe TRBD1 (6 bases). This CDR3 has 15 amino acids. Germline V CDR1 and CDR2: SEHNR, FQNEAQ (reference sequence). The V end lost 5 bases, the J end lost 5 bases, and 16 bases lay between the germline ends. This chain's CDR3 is CASSLQGIRDQPQHF. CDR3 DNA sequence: TGTGCCAGCAGCCTACAGGGTATTCGGGATCAGCCCCAGCATTTT.

The CDR3 DNA sequence: TGTGCCAGCAGCTTACGGGATAGCAATCAGCCCCAGCATTTT. This encodes CASSLRDSNQPQHF. The rearrangement joins TRBV7-2 to TRBJ1-5; the D is unclear. Germline V gene lookup returns CDR1 SGHTA and CDR2 FQGNSA. The CDR3 has 14 amino acids. V was pared by 2 bases and J by 0 bases, with 5 bases between. The entire variable domain, with the rest obtained from reference TRBV7-2 and TRBJ1-5, is as follows: GAGVSQSPSNKVTEKGKDVELRCDPISGHTALYWYRQSLGQGLEFLIYFQGNSAPDKSGLPSDRFSAERTGGSVSTLTIQRTQQEDSAVYLCASSLRDSNQPQHFGDGTRLSIL.

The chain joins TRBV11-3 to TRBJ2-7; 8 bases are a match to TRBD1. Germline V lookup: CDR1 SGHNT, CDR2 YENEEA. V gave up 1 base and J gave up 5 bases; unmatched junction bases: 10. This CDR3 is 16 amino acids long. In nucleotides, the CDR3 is TGTGCCAGCAGCTTAGGGACAGGGCCGGGGGACCACGAGCAGTACTTC. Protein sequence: CASSLGTGPGDHEQYF.

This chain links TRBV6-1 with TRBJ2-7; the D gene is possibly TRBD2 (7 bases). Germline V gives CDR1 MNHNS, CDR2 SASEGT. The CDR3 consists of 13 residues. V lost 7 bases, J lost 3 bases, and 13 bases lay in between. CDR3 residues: CASKLGGLYEQYF. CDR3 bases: TGTGCCAGCAAGCTCGGGGGGCTCTACGAGCAGTACTTC.

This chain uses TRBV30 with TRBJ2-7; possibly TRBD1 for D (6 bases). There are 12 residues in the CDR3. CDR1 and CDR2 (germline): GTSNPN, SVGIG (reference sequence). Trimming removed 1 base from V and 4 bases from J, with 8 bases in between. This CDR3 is CAWSDQGYEQYF. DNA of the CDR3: TGTGCCTGGAGTGACCAGGGGTACGAGCAGTACTTC.

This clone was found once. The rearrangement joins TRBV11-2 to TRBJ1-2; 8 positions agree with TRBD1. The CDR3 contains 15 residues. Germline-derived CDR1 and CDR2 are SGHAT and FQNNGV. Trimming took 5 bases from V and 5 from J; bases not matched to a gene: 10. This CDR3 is CASSPMPGQAYGYTF. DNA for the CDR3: TGTGCCAGCAGCCCAATGCCGGGACAGGCTTATGGCTACACCTTC.

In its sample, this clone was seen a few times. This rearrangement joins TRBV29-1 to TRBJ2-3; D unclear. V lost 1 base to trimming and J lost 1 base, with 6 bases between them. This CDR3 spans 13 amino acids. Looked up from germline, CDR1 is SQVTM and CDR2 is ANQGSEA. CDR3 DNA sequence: TGCAGCGTTGAAGTTCGGGGCACAGATACGCAGTATTTT. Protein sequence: CSVEVRGTDTQYF.

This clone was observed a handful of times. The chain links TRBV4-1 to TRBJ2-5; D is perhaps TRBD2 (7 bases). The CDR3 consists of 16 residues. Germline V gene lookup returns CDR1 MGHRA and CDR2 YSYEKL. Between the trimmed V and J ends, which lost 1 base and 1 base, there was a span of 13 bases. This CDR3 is CASSQGTRGGQETQYF. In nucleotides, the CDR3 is TGCGCCAGCAGCCAAGGGACTAGGGGGGGCCAAGAGACCCAGTACTTC.

For the CDR3, the DNA is TGCGCCAGCCGCCGGACTAGCGGACTACCTGAGCAGTTCTTC. It yields the protein CASRRTSGLPEQFF. V is TRBV5-1 and J is TRBJ2-1, with 10 bases fitting TRBD2. Germline V gene lookup returns CDR1 SGHRS and CDR2 YFSETQ. This CDR3 spans 14 amino acids. The J segment lost 9 bases and the V segment lost 7 bases, leaving 10 bases of the junction unmatched.

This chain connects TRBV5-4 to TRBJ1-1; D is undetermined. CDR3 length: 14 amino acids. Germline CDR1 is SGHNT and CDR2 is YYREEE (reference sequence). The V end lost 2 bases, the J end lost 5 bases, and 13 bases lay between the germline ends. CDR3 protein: CASSFTGDLTEAFF. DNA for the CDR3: TGTGCCAGCAGCTTTACGGGTGATTTGACTGAAGCTTTCTTT.